Sequencing of this TCR beta chain was carried out in a study of OX40 agonist ivuxolimab in advanced cancers. This CDR3 has 14 residues. Trimming pared 5 bases from V and 2 bases from J, leaving 12 bases between. Germline CDR1 is SGDLS and CDR2 is YYNGEE. Assay: immunoSEQ multiplex PCR; the TCRdb copy retains only in-frame clones and omits some. The data contain about 73,000 clones, roughly 90% of them singletons. The sequencing here drew on CD4+ or CD8+ T cells sorted from blood, taken in a trial of the OX40 agonist ivuxolimab. The chain uses TRBV9 and TRBJ2-3; D might be TRBD2 (6 bases). This clonotype was sampled from an adult with an advanced solid tumor such as melanoma, head and neck, liver or kidney cancer. The chain's CDR3 is CASSTWGVTDTQYF. Written as DNA, the CDR3 is TGTGCCAGCAGTACTTGGGGGGTCACAGATACGCAGTATTTT.